This TCR beta chain was captured by sequencing in a study of CD8 T cells in Susac syndrome. Sequencing of TCR beta was undertaken in CD8+ and CD4+ T cells derived from blood. Treatment-naive patients with stable or active relapsing-remitting disease were the multiple sclerosis controls. The RNA, about 0.45 to 1 ug, was put through reverse transcription using random hexamers. An immunoSEQ multiplex PCR amplified TCR beta CDR3 over 54 Vbeta and 13 Jbeta. TCRdb re-analysed the immunoSEQ multiplex PCR reads in MiXCR, keeping a single row per CDR3 protein. The repertoire holds about 200,000 distinct CDR3 sequences, with about 94% as singletons. V dropped 6 bases and J dropped 5 bases, with 16 bases sitting between them. This CDR3 has 13 residues. CDR1 and CDR2 from the germline V gene are GTSNPN and SVGIG (reference sequence).

The sample taken for sequencing was CD4+ T cells from PBMCs. The chain has TRBV30 and TRBJ1-2; D gene uncertain. This sequence was found in a human donor with multiple sclerosis. The CDR3 sequence is CACPTRSGYGYTF. The DNA of the CDR3 is TGTGCCTGCCCGACTCGATCTGGGTATGGCTACACCTTC.